A single sample is the source of the 15 T cell receptor beta chains below, sequenced in a study of shared clonotypes between healthy human individuals. Here immunoSEQ multiplex PCR was the method, and the copy in TCRdb shows in-frame clones only, minus some. Of some 2,100,000 clones listed, approximately 95% are singletons. The sample taken for sequencing was naive CD4+ T cells sorted from blood. The sample's subset: CD45RA+ positively selected. The receptors derive from a man younger than 35 in good health.

Concerning this clone: Other nucleotide sequences from this sample produce the same CDR3. The V and J genes are TRBV29-1 and TRBJ2-3; D possibly corresponds to TRBD2 (5 bases). CDR1 is SQVTM, CDR2 ANQGSEA, per germline. The V gene lost 4 bases and the J gene lost 3 bases, with 5 bases spanning the gap. This CDR3 region has 11 residues. Written as DNA, the CDR3 is TGCAGCGTTGGGAGGACAGATACGCAGTATTTT. Its translation: CSVGRTDTQYF.

The V call is TRBV5-1, the J call TRBJ1-2, with 9 nucleotides matching TRBD1. The germline V gene encodes CDR1 SGHRS and CDR2 YFSETQ. There are 14 residues in the CDR3. Germline trimming cut 4 bases from V and 7 bases from J; bases unmatched to any gene: 8. In DNA form, the CDR3 reads TGCGCCAGCAGCCGAAATACAGGGGGCGGTGGCTACACCTTC. Its protein is CASSRNTGGGGYTF. The entire variable domain, with the rest obtained from reference TRBV5-1 and TRBJ1-2, is as follows: KAGVTQTPRYLIKTRGQQVTLSCSPISGHRSVSWYQQTPGQGLQFLFEYFSETQRNKGNFPGRFSGRQFSNSRSEMNVSTLELGDSALYLCASSRNTGGGGYTFGSGTRLTVV.

The chain couples TRBV11-2 to TRBJ1-3; D ambiguous. CDR1 SGHAT and CDR2 FQNNGV come from the germline V gene. This CDR3 region has 16 residues. The V gene lost 3 bases and the J gene lost 5 bases, with 17 bases spanning the gap. CDR3: CASSLPGERGRNTIYF. Written as DNA, the CDR3 is TGTGCCAGCAGCTTGCCCGGGGAGAGAGGACGAAACACCATATATTTT. Full variable domain (outside the CDR3, taken from reference TRBV11-2 and TRBJ1-3): EAGVAQSPRYKIIEKRQSVAFWCNPISGHATLYWYQQILGQGPKLLIQFQNNGVVDDSQLPKDRFSAERLKGVDSTLKIQPAKLEDSAVYLCASSLPGERGRNTIYFGEGSWLTVV.

The chain links TRBV4-1 to TRBJ2-2, with unresolved D. V lost 0 bases and J 2 bases, leaving 10 bases between the germline ends. The germline V gene has CDR1 MGHRA and CDR2 YSYEKL. The CDR3 is made up of 16 amino acids. DNA for the CDR3: TGCGCCAGCAGCCAAGATGAGGCTACAAACACCGGGGAGCTGTTTTTT. Its translation: CASSQDEATNTGELFF.

V is TRBV25-1 and J is TRBJ2-1, with 7 nucleotides matching TRBD2. Germline values: CDR1 MGHDK, CDR2 SYGVNS. With V trimmed by 3 bases and J by 3 bases, 8 bases remained unmatched. The CDR3 has 16 residues. The CDR3 DNA sequence: TGTGCCAGCAGTGAGCGAGCGGGACCGTTCTACAATGAGCAGTTCTTC. Protein: CASSERAGPFYNEQFF.

Turning to this clone: The sample contains more than one DNA sequence encoding this CDR3. This chain links TRBV28 with TRBJ2-7; D is undetermined. V was trimmed by 4 bases and J by 4 bases, leaving 5 bases between them. Germline CDR1 MDHEN, CDR2 SYDVKM. CDR3 length equals 11 residues. The CDR3 bases are TGTGCCAGCAGTTCCTCTTACGAGCAGTACTTC. Its protein is CASSSSYEQYF.

The chain combines TRBV7-9 with TRBJ2-3, with D possibly TRBD2 on 6 matching bases. This CDR3 is built from 16 residues. The germline V gene encodes CDR1 SEHNR and CDR2 FQNEAQ (reference sequence). The ends were cut back, 3 bases at V and 0 bases at J, with 13 bases in the middle. The CDR3 is CASSFSGTLSTDTQYF. The CDR3 DNA is TGTGCCAGCAGCTTTTCCGGGACTCTTAGCACAGATACGCAGTATTTT.

V usage is TRBV11-2 and J usage is TRBJ2-1, with 11 bases lining up with TRBD2. J lost 3 bases, V lost 5 bases, and 3 bases had no gene match. Germline V lookup: CDR1 SGHAT, CDR2 FQNNGV. The CDR3 is made up of 15 amino acids. Here the CDR3 reads CASSEGLAVYNEQFF. The CDR3 nucleotides read TGTGCCAGCAGCGAGGGACTAGCGGTCTACAATGAGCAGTTCTTC.

V and J are TRBV5-1 and TRBJ2-3; D not certain. This CDR3 comprises 12 residues. Germline V CDR1 and CDR2: SGHRS, YFSETQ. V lost 1 base and J 4 bases, leaving 4 bases between the germline ends. CDR3 region: CASSLQPDTQYF. The CDR3 nucleotides are TGCGCCAGCAGCTTGCAGCCAGATACGCAGTATTTT.

Notes on this clone: The sample carries other DNA sequences with the same CDR3. The J gene is TRBJ2-6, the V gene TRBV27; no definite D call. Trimming stripped 5 bases from V and 1 base from J, with 6 bases between. The CDR3 consists of 14 residues. Per germline, CDR1 MNHEY and CDR2 SMNVEV (reference sequence). The CDR3 DNA follows: TGTGCCAGCAGTCTGGGTTCTGGGGCCAACGTCCTGACTTTC. It is translated as CASSLGSGANVLTF.

The chain recombines TRBV30 with TRBJ2-2; the D is unclear. The CDR3 has 12 residues. Between the trimmed V and J ends, which lost 4 bases and 6 bases, there was a span of 9 bases. Germline V gene lookup returns CDR1 GTSNPN and CDR2 SVGIG (reference sequence). CDR3 DNA sequence: TGTGCCTGGATCCCCCACTCCGGGGAGCTGTTTTTT. Translated: CAWIPHSGELFF.

V is TRBV7-2 and J is TRBJ2-1; 7 bases agree with TRBD2. V was clipped by 2 bases and J by 9 bases; unmatched bases: 10. From germline, CDR1 is SGHTA and CDR2 FQGNSA. The CDR3 is made up of 15 amino acids. The CDR3 region is CASSLKRLALGEQFF. CDR3 nucleotides: TGTGCCAGCAGCTTAAAAAGACTAGCACTCGGTGAGCAGTTCTTC.

There are a few counts of this clone. The chain carries TRBV4-3 and TRBJ2-7; TRBD2 agrees at 7 bases. The CDR3 spans 15 residues. Germline V CDR1 and CDR2: LGHNA, YSLEER. Trimming took 4 bases from V and 0 from J; bases not matched to a gene: 6. CDR3 region: CASSPSGMSSYEQYF. CDR3 coding DNA: TGCGCCAGCAGCCCCAGCGGGATGAGCTCCTACGAGCAGTACTTC.

This chain joins TRBV6-1 and TRBJ2-7, with D uncertain. The CDR3 is 13 residues long. Germline V gene data show CDR1 as MNHNS and CDR2 as SASEGT. V lost 2 bases and J lost 2, with 7 bases in between. The CDR3 region is CASSETVTYEQYF. The CDR3 nucleotides are TGTGCCAGCAGTGAAACTGTTACCTACGAGCAGTACTTC.

V and J are TRBV6-5 and TRBJ1-3; D ambiguous. The germline gives CDR1 MNHEY, CDR2 SVGAGI. The CDR3 has 15 residues. The V and J ends lost 2 bases and 0 bases respectively, with 8 bases between them. CDR3 bases: TGTGCCAGCAGTTACGCCGCATTCTCTGGAAACACCATATATTTT. It codes for CASSYAAFSGNTIYF.